Each of the 27 T cell receptor beta chains below was sequenced from the same sample in a study of coeliac disease. Only in-frame clones appear in the TCRdb table, and some are missing; sequencing was by immunoSEQ multiplex PCR. The profile shows more than 4,500 clones, 65% to 70% of them singletons. The sequenced sample was lymphocytes from the gut lamina propria. These TCRs come from a middle-aged woman.

This clone showed up just once. This rearrangement joins TRBV19 to TRBJ1-2; the D gene is possibly TRBD1 (5 bases). The CDR3 is 15 amino acids. Trimming took 6 bases from V and 2 from J, leaving 16 bases between them. Germline-derived CDR1 and CDR2 are LNHDA and SQIVND (reference sequence). The CDR3 here is CASSILGEVNYGYTF. In DNA, the CDR3 is TGTGCCAGTAGCATCTTAGGGGAGGTGAACTATGGCTACACCTTC. The complete variable domain, with remaining parts taken from reference TRBV19 and TRBJ1-2, reads DGGITQSPKYLFRKEGQNVTLSCEQNLNHDAMYWYRQDPGQGLRLIYYSQIVNDFQKGDIAEGYSVSREKKESFPLTVTSAQKNPTAFYLCASSILGEVNYGYTFGSGTRLTVV.

The V gene is TRBV27, the J gene TRBJ2-3; perhaps TRBD1 as D (6 bases). Germline CDR1 is MNHEY and CDR2 is SMNVEV (reference sequence). The CDR3 is made up of 17 amino acids. The V end lost 7 bases, the J end lost 2 bases, and 22 bases lay between the germline ends. As DNA, the CDR3 is TGTGCCAGCAAAAAAATGCCGCCACAGGGCCCCACAGATACGCAGTATTTT. It encodes CASKKMPPQGPTDTQYF.

The genes are TRBV30 and TRBJ1-2; 8 bases line up with TRBD1. The V gene's germline CDR1 is GTSNPN and CDR2 SVGIG (reference sequence). V lost 4 bases to trimming and J lost 0 bases; unmatched junction nucleotides: 7. The CDR3 has 15 amino acids. CDR3 nucleotides: TGTGCCTGGAACCGAACAGGGGGAGCTAACTATGGCTACACCTTC. It is translated as CAWNRTGGANYGYTF.

This clone was counted only a few times. This sequence joins TRBV6-1 and TRBJ2-3, with TRBD2 matching over 7 bases. CDR3 size: 16 residues. CDR1 is MNHNS, CDR2 SASEGT, per germline. V dropped 4 bases and J dropped 3; count of bases not matched to a gene: 10. The CDR3 coding sequence is TGTGCCAGCAGTGGACGCGCTGCCGGGAGGACAGATACGCAGTATTTT. Translating it yields CASSGRAAGRTDTQYF.

The chain uses TRBV5-6 and TRBJ2-3; TRBD1 might be the D (6 bases). CDR1 and CDR2 from the germline V gene are SGHDT and YYEEEE. V was pared by 3 bases and J by 2 bases, with 10 bases between. This CDR3 is 14 amino acids long. In DNA form, the CDR3 reads TGTGCCAGCAGCTCGAGGGGGACCACAGATACGCAGTATTTT. Translation: CASSSRGTTDTQYF.

The chain carries TRBV30 and TRBJ1-5, with D possibly being TRBD1 (5 bases). CDR3 length equals 15 residues. Looked up from germline, CDR1 is GTSNPN and CDR2 is SVGIG (reference sequence). V lost 0 bases and J 7 bases, leaving 16 bases between the germline ends. Here the CDR3 reads CAWSVSSRARQPQHF. The CDR3 nucleotides are TGTGCCTGGAGTGTGTCGAGCAGGGCCCGACAGCCCCAGCATTTT.

The V and J genes are TRBV7-2 and TRBJ1-5, with D maybe TRBD1 (6 bases). Trimming took off 1 base at V and 5 bases at J, with 12 bases between the two ends. The CDR3 is made up of 15 amino acids. The germline V gene encodes CDR1 SGHTA and CDR2 FQGNSA. The CDR3 spells CASSLVSGAYQPQHF. The CDR3 nucleotides read TGTGCCAGCAGCTTAGTCTCAGGGGCGTATCAGCCCCAGCATTTT.

The rearrangement uses TRBV6-5 and TRBJ1-3; TRBD1 might be the D (5 bases). Looked up from germline, CDR1 is MNHEY and CDR2 is SVGAGI. Trimming removed 6 bases from V and 0 bases from J, with 9 bases in between. This CDR3 has 14 residues. The CDR3 is CASRQAASGNTIYF. CDR3 sequence (DNA): TGTGCCAGCAGACAGGCAGCCTCTGGAAACACCATATATTTT.

The chain couples TRBV6-6 to TRBJ1-2; TRBD1 agrees at 9 bases. The J segment lost 5 bases and the V segment lost 2 bases, leaving 3 bases of the junction unmatched. The CDR3 contains 14 residues. Germline V gene sequence: CDR1 MNHNY, CDR2 SVGAGI (reference sequence). The CDR3 DNA is TGTGCCAGCAGTTACCAGACAGGGGGGTATGGCTACACCTTC. Its translation is CASSYQTGGYGYTF.

A note on this clone: Germline and junction disagree at one end, which may indicate a read error. The J gene is TRBJ2-3, the V gene TRBV7-7; 9 bases map to TRBD1. The CDR3 runs to 15 residues. From germline, CDR1 is SSHAT and CDR2 FNYEAQ (reference sequence). The CDR3 sequence: CASSRTGALYDTQYF. The CDR3, as DNA: TGTGCTAGCAGCCGGACAGGGGCGTTGTACGATACGCAGTATTTT.

This chain links TRBV9 with TRBJ2-3; D is possibly TRBD1 (6 bases). This CDR3 comprises 14 residues. Germline values: CDR1 SGDLS, CDR2 YYNGEE. The ends were cut back, 0 bases at V and 4 bases at J, with 9 bases in the middle. The CDR3 DNA reads as TGTGCCAGCAGCGTAGGAGGGGGTGCAGATACGCAGTATTTT. Protein sequence: CASSVGGGADTQYF.

CDR3 bases: TGTGCCTGGGAACCGGGGACTAAAAACATTCAGTACTTC. It yields the protein CAWEPGTKNIQYF. This sequence joins TRBV30 and TRBJ2-4, with D possibly being TRBD2 (6 bases). Trimming shortened V by 5 bases and J by 4 bases, and 12 bases separated the two germline ends. Germline loops: CDR1 GTSNPN, CDR2 SVGIG (reference sequence). The CDR3 is made up of 13 amino acids.

The J gene is TRBJ2-2, the V gene TRBV5-1; TRBD1 might be the D (9 bases). The ends were cut back, 4 bases at V and 4 bases at J, with 17 bases in the middle. The V gene's germline CDR1 is SGHRS and CDR2 YFSETQ. This CDR3 is 16 amino acids long. The CDR3, as DNA: TGCGCCAGCAGCACGGGAGGGACAGGGCGCACCGGGGAGCTGTTTTTT. This sequence encodes CASSTGGTGRTGELFF.

V is TRBV25-1 and J is TRBJ2-1; 10 positions agree with TRBD2. CDR3 length: 15 residues. Per the germline V gene, CDR1 is MGHDK and CDR2 is SYGVNS. V was pared by 2 bases and J by 4 bases, with 2 bases of the junction left unmatched. The CDR3 nucleotides read TGTGCCAGCAGTGAAAGCGGGAGGGGATACAATGAGCAGTTCTTC. This sequence encodes CASSESGRGYNEQFF.

The chain is built from TRBV19 and TRBJ2-6; weak D call: TRBD1 (5 bases). CDR1 is LNHDA, CDR2 SQIVND, per germline (reference sequence). V lost 3 bases and J lost 5, with 8 bases in between. The CDR3 loop spans 14 amino acids. Here the CDR3 reads CASSIQGRANVLTF. CDR3 bases: TGTGCCAGTAGTATCCAGGGTCGGGCCAACGTCCTGACTTTC.

The chain recombines TRBV5-1 with TRBJ2-5; 7 bases fit TRBD1. The CDR3 consists of 15 residues. Trimming took 6 bases from V and 1 from J; bases not matched to a gene: 9. CDR1 is SGHRS, CDR2 YFSETQ, per germline. The CDR3 nucleotides are TGCGCCAGCACCCTCCGGGACAGTGGCCAAGAGACCCAGTACTTC. Translated: CASTLRDSGQETQYF.

This chain links TRBV18 with TRBJ2-3, with 10 bases fitting TRBD2. From germline, CDR1 is KGHSH and CDR2 LQKENI. Trimming at V came to 2 bases and at J to 0 bases, leaving 2 bases not matched to a gene. The CDR3 loop spans 16 amino acids. The CDR3 DNA reads as TGTGCCAGCTCACCATGGACTAGCGGAAGCACAGATACGCAGTATTTT. The encoded protein is CASSPWTSGSTDTQYF.

Turning to this clone: One end of the junction does not line up with germline, which may come from a read error. Other DNA sequences in this specimen translate into the identical CDR3. This chain connects TRBV6-1 to TRBJ1-5, with D hard to call. This CDR3 contains 16 residues. Germline V lookup: CDR1 MNHNS, CDR2 SASEGT. CDR3 region: CASSGAGSNSNQPQHF. CDR3 coding DNA: TGCGCCAGCAGTGGAGCTGGGAGCAATAGCAATCAGCCCCAGCATTTT.

V usage is TRBV9 and J usage is TRBJ2-3; no clear D. V dropped 3 bases and J dropped 0 bases, with 11 bases sitting between them. The CDR3 is 15 residues long. Germline assignment: CDR1 SGDLS and CDR2 YYNGEE. The CDR3 bases are TGTGCCAGCAGCGCCCAGTCCCATAGCACAGATACGCAGTATTTT. This encodes CASSAQSHSTDTQYF.

J is TRBJ2-5 and V is TRBV18; tentatively, D is TRBD2 (5 bases). The germline V gene encodes CDR1 KGHSH and CDR2 LQKENI. CDR3 length equals 13 residues. Trimming cost V 3 bases and J 2 bases, with 7 bases left between them. DNA of the CDR3: TGTGCCAGCTCACCGGGAGTACAAGAGACCCAGTACTTC. Translating gives CASSPGVQETQYF.

The chain uses TRBV2 and TRBJ1-3; 7 nucleotides line up with TRBD1. The junction had 15 bases not matched to a gene; V was cut back by 7 bases and J by 3 bases. The CDR3 length is 17 residues. The germline V gene encodes CDR1 SNHLY and CDR2 FYNNEI. This chain's CDR3 is CASTKDRSVGVGNTIYF. CDR3 bases: TGTGCCAGCACCAAGGACAGGTCCGTAGGGGTTGGAAACACCATATATTTT.

This clone was seen a single time. V usage is TRBV28 and J usage is TRBJ2-5; 8 bases fit TRBD2. The V and J ends lost 6 bases and 5 bases, in that order; junction bases with no gene match: 11. Per the germline V gene, CDR1 is MDHEN and CDR2 is SYDVKM. CDR3 length: 15 amino acids. The CDR3 region is CASSPQDGRAETQYF. CDR3 coding DNA: TGTGCCAGCAGCCCACAGGACGGGAGGGCGGAGACCCAGTACTTC.

The rearrangement uses TRBV5-4 and TRBJ2-3; TRBD2 matches 9 bases. V dropped 0 bases and J dropped 1; count of bases not matched to a gene: 3. This CDR3 comprises 16 residues. Germline CDR1 reads SGHNT; CDR2 reads YYREEE (reference sequence). CDR3 sequence: CASSLGGRAGTDTQYF. The CDR3 DNA follows: TGTGCCAGCAGCTTGGGCGGGAGGGCTGGCACAGATACGCAGTATTTT.

The chain recombines TRBV5-1 with TRBJ2-3; D perhaps matches TRBD2 (6 bases). Germline-derived CDR1 and CDR2 are SGHRS and YFSETQ. Trimming cost V 4 bases and J 6 bases, with 18 bases left between them. The CDR3 covers 15 residues. The CDR3 nucleotides are TGCGCCAGCAGCAGACTAGGCGTGGATTCGGATACGCAGTATTTT. This translates into CASSRLGVDSDTQYF.

V usage is TRBV5-5 and J usage is TRBJ1-4; 7 bases match TRBD1. The V and J ends lost 6 bases and 8 bases, in that order; junction bases with no gene match: 7. The CDR3 sequence is 13 residues long. Germline values: CDR1 SGHKS, CDR2 YYEKEE (reference sequence). The CDR3 spells CASNGPGQEKLFF. The CDR3 DNA sequence: TGTGCCAGCAACGGACCGGGACAGGAAAAACTGTTTTTT.

The rearrangement links TRBV7-6 to TRBJ2-1; a weak D match, TRBD2 (5 bases). V was shortened by 4 bases and J by 9 bases, with 34 bases between the two germline ends. The CDR3 consists of 20 residues. Germline V lookup: CDR1 SGHVS, CDR2 FNYEAQ. The CDR3 DNA sequence: TGTGCCAGCAGCTCATTCTGGCTAGCCGTAGGTATTCGTCGGTACGGTGAGCAGTTCTTC. Its protein product is CASSSFWLAVGIRRYGEQFF.

The rearrangement uses TRBV5-6 and TRBJ1-2; TRBD1 agrees at 10 bases. Trimming cost V 6 bases and J 8 bases; bases outside gene matches: 13. Germline V lookup: CDR1 SGHDT, CDR2 YYEEEE. CDR3 length: 15 amino acids. The CDR3 protein is CASTPKGQGSKGYTF. The DNA for the CDR3 is TGTGCCAGCACCCCGAAGGGACAGGGGAGCAAGGGCTACACCTTC.